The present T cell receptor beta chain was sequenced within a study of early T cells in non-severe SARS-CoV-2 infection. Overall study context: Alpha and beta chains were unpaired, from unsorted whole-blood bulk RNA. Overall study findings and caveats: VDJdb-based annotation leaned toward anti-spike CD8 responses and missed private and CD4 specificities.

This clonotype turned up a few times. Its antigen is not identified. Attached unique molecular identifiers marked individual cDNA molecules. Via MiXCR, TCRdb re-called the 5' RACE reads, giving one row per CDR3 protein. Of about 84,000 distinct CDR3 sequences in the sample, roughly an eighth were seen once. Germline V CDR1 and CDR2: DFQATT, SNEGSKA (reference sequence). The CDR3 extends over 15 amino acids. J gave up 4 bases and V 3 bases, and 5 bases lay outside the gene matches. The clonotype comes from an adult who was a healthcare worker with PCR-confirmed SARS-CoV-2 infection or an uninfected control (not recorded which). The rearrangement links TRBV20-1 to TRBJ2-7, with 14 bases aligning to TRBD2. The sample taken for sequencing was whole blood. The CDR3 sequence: CSARGTSGSGYEQYF. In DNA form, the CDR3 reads TGCAGTGCTAGGGGGACTAGCGGGAGTGGGTACGAGCAGTACTTC.